The clone carrying this TCR beta chain was seen more than once but under ten times. The target antigen is unknown. The data belong to a study of tumor-infiltrating lymphocytes in glioblastoma multiforme. TCRB libraries came from RNA via three nested multiplex PCR rounds. TCRB-specific cDNA synthesis used 0.5 to 0.65 ug of total RNA. A single record per CDR3 protein comes from TCRdb applying MiXCR to the multiplex PCR reads. The sample consists of roughly 10,000 distinct CDR3 sequences, approximately 75% of them appearing once. Study-level points and caveats: No surface-marker sorting into functional T cell subtypes was done. Detected clone frequencies may not reflect cell counts, being RNA-based. TCR plus mutation findings rest on a single glioblastoma patient.

V dropped 6 bases and J dropped 3; count of bases not matched to a gene: 12. The germline V gene encodes CDR1 DFQATT and CDR2 SNEGSKA (reference sequence). This CDR3 region has 15 residues. Sequenced: brain tumor tissue. The source is a male donor with glioblastoma. J is TRBJ2-3 and V is TRBV20-1; TRBD2 matches 7 bases. The CDR3 sequence: CSASACGRGTDTQYF. DNA for the CDR3: TGCAGTGCCTCCGCTTGCGGGAGAGGGACAGATACGCAGTATTTT.